This TCR beta chain was captured by sequencing in a study of T-cell memory formation after mild COVID-19. As for the study in general: For the most part, TCR clusters were specific to one donor.

Study results and limitations: From day 15 to 85, contracting clones were balanced between CD4 and CD8, whereas later expanders leaned toward CD4+.

The CDR3 has 13 residues. Trimming took 0 bases from V and 4 from J, leaving 6 bases between them. Germline V gene data show CDR1 as LGHNA and CDR2 as YSLEER. TCRdb re-analysed the 5' RACE reads in MiXCR, keeping a single row per CDR3 protein. Of 380,000 or so distinct CDR3 sequences detected, roughly an eighth appear once; the ten largest clones hold roughly 22%. As regards this clonotype: Antigen: not known.

This chain links TRBV4-3 with TRBJ1-1; D is undetermined. The material sequenced was PBMCs or a T cell subset sorted from them (not recorded which). The TCR originated in a man aged 18 to 30 who had mild COVID-19 (a few samples of this study predate the infection). Cell type and time point are not known. DNA for the CDR3: TGCGCCAGCAGCCAAGAACCGTCCACTGAAGCTTTCTTT. Amino acids: CASSQEPSTEAFF.